This T cell receptor beta chain was found in a study of early T cells in non-severe SARS-CoV-2 infection. The CDR3 is 15 residues long. CDR1 SEHNR and CDR2 FQNEAQ come from the germline V gene (reference sequence). The ends were cut back, 6 bases at V and 3 bases at J, with 17 bases in the middle. TCRdb itself ran the 5' RACE reads through MiXCR, one entry per CDR3 protein. The profile shows roughly 67,000 distinct CDR3 sequences, approximately 10% of them singletons. Sequencing was done on a sample of whole blood. The J gene is TRBJ1-1, the V gene TRBV7-9; the D is unclear. This clonotype originated in an adult who was a healthcare worker with PCR-confirmed SARS-CoV-2 infection or an uninfected control (not recorded which). The CDR3 region has the DNA TGTGCCAGCAGTCACGGTAGGGTGCGACACACTGAAGCTTTCTTT. Its protein is CASSHGRVRHTEAFF. The whole variable domain, filled in from reference TRBV7-9 and TRBJ1-1, reads DTGVSQNPRHKITKRGQNVTFRCDPISEHNRLYWYRQTLGQGPEFLTYFQNEAQLEKSRLLSDRFSAERPKGSFSTLEIQRTEQGDSAMYLCASSHGRVRHTEAFFGQGTRLTVV.